Shown below are 21 T cell receptor beta chains from a single sample sequenced in a study of blood T cell repertoires in COVID-19. Assay: immunoSEQ multiplex PCR; the TCRdb copy retains only in-frame clones and omits some. The data show over 100,000 clones, approximately 86% seen once. The specimen was peripheral blood. These receptors all stem from a woman between 65 and 79 years old with COVID-19, enrolled during active disease.

The chain carries TRBV9 and TRBJ2-1, with a possible D match to TRBD1 (5 bases). The germline V and J ends were trimmed by 0 bases and 5 bases, with 15 bases remaining between them. Germline V lookup: CDR1 SGDLS, CDR2 YYNGEE. The CDR3 covers 16 residues. CDR3: CASSVGMNRRDNEQFF. The CDR3 nucleotides are TGTGCCAGCAGCGTAGGTATGAACAGGAGAGACAATGAGCAGTTCTTC.

V is TRBV5-1 and J is TRBJ1-2; TRBD1 is a possible D gene (6 bases). Germline CDR1 SGHRS, CDR2 YFSETQ. V lost 3 bases and J lost 9, with 15 bases in between. This CDR3 comprises 13 residues. CDR3 in DNA: TGCGCCAGCAGCTCCCGGGACACCCGTAGCTACACCTTC. Its protein product is CASSSRDTRSYTF.

This rearrangement joins TRBV9 to TRBJ2-4; 7 bases align to TRBD2. V lost 0 bases and J lost 7; bases outside the gene matches: 16. The CDR3 is 18 residues long. Looked up from germline, CDR1 is SGDLS and CDR2 is YYNGEE. In nucleotides, the CDR3 is TGTGCCAGCAGCGTAGGGGCGGGGGATCGGGTATTAAGCAACATTCAGTACTTC. Encoded protein: CASSVGAGDRVLSNIQYF.

In DNA form, the CDR3 reads TGTGCCATCACCCGGACAGGGAACTATGGCTACACCTTC. Translated, it gives CAITRTGNYGYTF. This chain connects TRBV10-3 to TRBJ1-2; 8 bases map to TRBD1. After removal of 7 bases from V and 2 bases from J, the junction contained 3 bases not matched to a gene. Germline V gives CDR1 ENHRY, CDR2 SYGVKD. The CDR3 length is 13 residues.

As DNA, the CDR3 is TGTGCCAGCAGTCGGTCAGGGGCTGGTGGCTACACCTTC. Translating it yields CASSRSGAGGYTF. The genes are TRBV28 and TRBJ1-2; a possible D gene is TRBD1 (6 bases). With 5 bases removed from V and 7 bases from J, the gap between germline ends came to 14 bases. This CDR3 spans 13 amino acids. Per the germline V gene, CDR1 is MDHEN and CDR2 is SYDVKM.

The rearrangement links TRBV6-2 or TRBV6-3 to TRBJ2-6; 7 bases fit TRBD1. There are 16 residues in the CDR3. Germline CDR1 and CDR2: MNHEY and SVGEGT. V was clipped by 6 bases and J by 0 bases; unmatched bases: 5. The CDR3 protein is CASSEGGHSGANVLTF. The CDR3 DNA sequence: TGTGCCAGCAGCGAAGGGGGCCACTCTGGGGCCAACGTCCTGACTTTC.

The chain joins TRBV28 to TRBJ2-7; 7 nucleotides agree with TRBD1. This CDR3 region has 14 residues. The V gene's germline CDR1 is MDHEN and CDR2 SYDVKM. V dropped 6 bases and J dropped 0; count of bases not matched to a gene: 5. In DNA form, the CDR3 reads TGTGCCAGCAGGCTGACAGGGTCCTCCTACGAGCAGTACTTC. Translated, it gives CASRLTGSSYEQYF.

This clone is a singleton in its sample. The chain joins TRBV7-9 to TRBJ1-3; no clear D. Germline lookup yields CDR1 SEHNR and CDR2 FQNEAQ (reference sequence). V was shortened by 5 bases and J by 0 bases, with 11 bases between the two germline ends. The CDR3 spans 15 residues. CDR3 DNA sequence: TGTGCCAGCAGCCTTAGAGGGAGCTCTGGAAACACCATATATTTT. Residues: CASSLRGSSGNTIYF.

The chain couples TRBV9 to TRBJ2-5; TRBD1 matches 7 bases. This CDR3 region has 17 residues. CDR1 and CDR2 (germline): SGDLS, YYNGEE. V was pared by 0 bases and J by 0 bases, with 8 bases of the junction left unmatched. The CDR3 coding sequence is TGTGCCAGCAGCGTAGAGGCGACAGGGTGGTACCAAGAGACCCAGTACTTC. Its translation is CASSVEATGWYQETQYF. The full variable domain, completed using reference TRBV9 and TRBJ2-5, is DSGVTQTPKHLITATGQRVTLRCSPRSGDLSVYWYQQSLDQGLQFLIQYYNGEERAKGNILERFSAQQFPDLHSELNLSSLELGDSALYFCASSVEATGWYQETQYFGPGTRLLVL.

This clone came up a few times. V gene TRBV19 combines with J gene TRBJ2-2; D ambiguous. The V end was cut by 3 bases, the J end by 1 base, with 9 bases between. The CDR3 extends over 15 amino acids. CDR1 is LNHDA and CDR2 is SQIVND in the germline V gene (reference sequence). The CDR3 loop is CASSIRRRNTGELFF. The CDR3 DNA reads TGTGCCAGTAGTATTCGGCGGAGGAACACCGGGGAGCTGTTTTTT.

The chain has TRBV27 and TRBJ2-5; 7 positions agree with TRBD1. Germline-derived CDR1 and CDR2 are MNHEY and SMNVEV (reference sequence). Trimming cost V 4 bases and J 6 bases; bases outside gene matches: 17. The CDR3 totals 17 residues. Written as DNA, the CDR3 is TGTGCCAGCAGTTGGTCTAGGGGGCAGGGGTTTATACAGACCCAGTACTTC. Residues: CASSWSRGQGFIQTQYF.

The chain employs TRBV2 and TRBJ1-5; the match to TRBD1 covers 8 bases. Germline V lookup: CDR1 SNHLY, CDR2 FYNNEI. The CDR3 has 14 residues. Trimming cost V 10 bases and J 4 bases; bases outside gene matches: 9. Written as DNA, the CDR3 is TGTGCCACTCAAGGGACAGGTTATAATCAGCCCCAGCATTTT. It encodes CATQGTGYNQPQHF.

V is TRBV2 and J is TRBJ1-1; TRBD1 matches 8 bases. This CDR3 spans 15 amino acids. J gave up 6 bases and V 6 bases, and 12 bases lay outside the gene matches. Germline V gene data show CDR1 as SNHLY and CDR2 as FYNNEI. The CDR3 nucleotides read TGTGCCAGCAGGGAGACTGGACAGGGTCGCGCTGAAGCTTTCTTT. Translating gives CASRETGQGRAEAFF.

This clone was counted only a few times. The V and J genes are TRBV28 and TRBJ1-4; D remains ambiguous. Between the trimmed V and J ends, which lost 5 bases and 8 bases, there was a span of 9 bases. This CDR3 is 12 amino acids long. CDR1 and CDR2 from the germline V gene are MDHEN and SYDVKM. CDR3 bases: TGTGCCAGCAGTCCCAAACTCGAAAAACTGTTTTTT. This codes for CASSPKLEKLFF. The full variable domain, in which reference TRBV28 and TRBJ1-4 provide the parts outside the CDR3, is DVKVTQSSRYLVKRTGEKVFLECVQDMDHENMFWYRQDPGLGLRLIYFSYDVKMKEKGDIPEGYSVSREKKERFSLILESASTNQTSMYLCASSPKLEKLFFGSGTQLSVL.

The V and J genes are TRBV29-1 and TRBJ1-4, with no clear D. CDR3 size: 13 residues. CDR1 is SQVTM and CDR2 is ANQGSEA in the germline V gene. Trimming pared 6 bases from V and 8 bases from J, leaving 16 bases between. CDR3 coding DNA: TGCAGCGTAGGCGTAAATCCGGGGGAAAAACTGTTTTTT. Translating gives CSVGVNPGEKLFF.

The rearrangement uses TRBV28 and TRBJ1-1, with 10 positions matching TRBD1. The CDR3 runs to 16 residues. Germline loops: CDR1 MDHEN, CDR2 SYDVKM. The ends lost 4 bases at V and 5 bases at J; junction bases unmatched: 10. This CDR3 is CASSSTGGLARTEAFF. CDR3 coding DNA: TGTGCCAGCAGTTCGACAGGGGGCTTGGCGAGAACTGAAGCTTTCTTT. The whole variable domain, remainder taken from reference TRBV28 and TRBJ1-1, is DVKVTQSSRYLVKRTGEKVFLECVQDMDHENMFWYRQDPGLGLRLIYFSYDVKMKEKGDIPEGYSVSREKKERFSLILESASTNQTSMYLCASSSTGGLARTEAFFGQGTRLTVV.

This clone was counted a few times. This specimen includes other DNA sequences encoding the same CDR3. The chain uses TRBV5-1 and TRBJ2-5; possible D gene TRBD1, 7 bases. Germline lookup yields CDR1 SGHRS and CDR2 YFSETQ. This CDR3 is 15 amino acids long. V lost 0 bases and J lost 5, with 14 bases in between. CDR3 sequence reads: CASSLAAGGLETQYF. The CDR3 nucleotides are TGCGCCAGCAGCTTGGCGGCAGGGGGGCTGGAGACCCAGTACTTC.

CDR3 sequence: CASTSSLGGYGNTIYF. The CDR3 DNA sequence: TGTGCCAGCACCTCATCGCTGGGGGGTTATGGAAACACCATATATTTT. The chain has TRBV28 and TRBJ1-3, with D maybe TRBD1 (5 bases). The germline gives CDR1 MDHEN, CDR2 SYDVKM. The CDR3 consists of 16 residues. V was cut by 7 bases and J by 3 bases, with 19 bases left in between.

The chain couples TRBV2 to TRBJ2-1, with TRBD2 matching over 9 bases. The CDR3 covers 20 residues. The germline gives CDR1 SNHLY, CDR2 FYNNEI. V dropped 1 base and J dropped 8; count of bases not matched to a gene: 21. The CDR3 DNA reads as TGTGCCAGCAGTGAAGGCGATAGCGGGGGCCCCAATTTACTCCCGGATGAGCAGTTCTTC. Amino acid sequence: CASSEGDSGGPNLLPDEQFF.

The chain links TRBV10-2 to TRBJ1-5, with 7 bases that match TRBD1. V shed 9 bases, J shed 5 bases, and the junction held 4 bases outside the gene matches. The CDR3 contains 12 residues. CDR1 and CDR2 from the germline V gene are WSHSY and SAAADI. The CDR3 nucleotides read TGCGCCAGTCGGGACAGCTATCAGCCCCAGCATTTT. Translated, it gives CASRDSYQPQHF.

This chain links TRBV28 with TRBJ2-1; 9 bases agree with TRBD1. In germline, CDR1 is MDHEN, CDR2 SYDVKM. The V and J ends lost 4 bases and 2 bases, in that order; junction bases with no gene match: 3. The length of the CDR3 is 15 residues. The DNA of the CDR3 is TGTGCCAGCAGTTCACAGGGGGCGACCTACAATGAGCAGTTCTTC. Its protein product is CASSSQGATYNEQFF.